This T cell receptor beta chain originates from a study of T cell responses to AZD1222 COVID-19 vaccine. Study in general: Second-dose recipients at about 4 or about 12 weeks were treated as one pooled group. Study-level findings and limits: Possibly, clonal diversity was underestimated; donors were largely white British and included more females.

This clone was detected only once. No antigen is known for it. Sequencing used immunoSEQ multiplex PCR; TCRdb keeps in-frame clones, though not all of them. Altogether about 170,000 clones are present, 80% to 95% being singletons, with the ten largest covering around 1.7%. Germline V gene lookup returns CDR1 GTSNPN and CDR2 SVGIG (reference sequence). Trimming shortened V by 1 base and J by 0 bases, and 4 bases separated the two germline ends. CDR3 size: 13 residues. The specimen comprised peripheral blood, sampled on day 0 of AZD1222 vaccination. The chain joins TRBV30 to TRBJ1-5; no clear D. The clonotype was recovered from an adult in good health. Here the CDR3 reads CAWSEYSNQPQHF. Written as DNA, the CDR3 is TGTGCCTGGAGTGAATATAGCAATCAGCCCCAGCATTTT.